This T cell receptor (beta chain) was retrieved from a study of CD8+CD57+ T cells in acquired aplastic anemia. With regard to this clonotype: Its antigen remains unidentified. Germline is not matched at one junction end, which may reflect a read error.

CDR3 size: 16 residues. Germline values: CDR1 DFQATT, CDR2 SNEGSKA (reference sequence). Profiling of TCR beta VDJ combinations and CDR3 sequences used genomic DNA as template. TCRdb passed the reads through MiXCR, listing each CDR3 protein once. The sample holds about 100,000 distinct CDR3 sequences; around 53% are singletons and the top ten take around 32%. Whole-study results and caveats: The study found no significant CD8+ Simpson's diversity difference between patients and controls. Twenty-nine shared CD8+ CDR3s appeared highly expressed within patients' immunodominant clones.

The sequenced material came from sorted CD4+, CD8+, or CD8+CD57+ T cells (not recorded which) from PBMCs. The TCR sequence derives from a human donor in good health, serving as a control. The chain joins TRBV20-1 to TRBJ2-7, with 9 bases that match TRBD2. The CDR3 DNA sequence: TGCAGTGCTAGATTGGCAGCGGGGGGCCCCTCCTACGGGCAGTACTTC. Translation: CSARLAAGGPSYGQYF.